The entry below describes one T cell receptor (beta chain). The antigen remains undetermined. These data come from a study of T cell responses to AZD1222 COVID-19 vaccine. In the study overall: Pooled samples include second doses given at about 4 or 12 weeks. Study-level findings and limits: Samples come after the peak T cell response, not at day 14. Baseline seropositivity characterized only six or seven AZD1222 recipients.

This CDR3 has 18 amino acids. The germline V and J ends were trimmed by 0 bases and 1 base, with 16 bases remaining between them. CDR1 and CDR2 from the germline V gene are SGDLS and YYNGEE. Assay: immunoSEQ multiplex PCR; the TCRdb copy retains only in-frame clones and omits some. Here the sample spans about 120,000 clones, roughly 87% being singletons. The material sequenced was peripheral blood, taken on day 0 of AZD1222 vaccination. The chain carries TRBV9 and TRBJ2-2; no reliable D call. This sequence originates from an adult in good health. CDR3 residues: CASSVGVLAGENTGELFF. CDR3 bases: TGTGCCAGCAGCGTAGGGGTGCTTGCTGGGGAGAACACCGGGGAGCTGTTTTTT.